The rows below give T cell receptor beta chains drawn from one sample of a study of regulatory T cells in long-lasting Graves disease. One entry per CDR3 protein, called by TCRdb with MiXCR from the multiplex PCR reads. The sample comprises 350,000 to 500,000 distinct CDR3 sequences, 16% of which are singletons, and 20% to 25% rests with the top ten. These data were likewise used in another study, on T cells in Graves' hyperthyroidism and ophthalmopathy.

Sequenced material: peripheral blood mononuclear cells (PBMCs), taken at new diagnosis, from a patient treated with antithyroid drugs. Receptor source: a woman younger than 35 with Graves disease. Each CDR3 is given with its conserved first and last residue. Fields, in order: clone size, J gene, V gene, D gene, CDR3 protein, CDR3 DNA. A D gene is named only where the DNA matches it firmly. Clone size is shown for a subset of rows, as once, few, many or a class of expanded clone.

size: many; J: TRBJ1-1; V: TRBV6-2/TRBV6-3; D: -; CDR3: CASSQNMNTEAFF; DNA: TGTGCCAGCAGTCAGAACATGAACACTGAAGCTTTCTTT
size: many; J: TRBJ2-7; V: TRBV11-2; D: -; CDR3: CASSFPVTYEQYF; DNA: TGTGCCAGCAGCTTTCCAGTCACCTACGAGCAGTACTTC
size: -; J: TRBJ2-7; V: TRBV20-1; D: -; CDR3: CSARDSRLKEQYF; DNA: TGCAGTGCTAGAGACTCACGTCTGAAGGAGCAGTACTTC
size: -; J: TRBJ2-7; V: TRBV5-1; D: -; CDR3: CASSLDLEAFEQYF; DNA: TGCGCCAGCAGCTTGGACCTCGAGGCTTTCGAGCAGTACTTC
size: few; J: TRBJ2-5; V: TRBV6-1; D: TRBD1; CDR3: CASNAGTGTSETQYF; DNA: TGTGCCAGTAACGCCGGGACAGGGACATCCGAGACCCAGTACTTC
size: many; J: TRBJ1-6; V: TRBV30; D: -; CDR3: CAWSANRAPAPLHF; DNA: TGTGCCTGGAGTGCTAACCGGGCCCCGGCACCCCTCCACTTT
size: many; J: TRBJ1-6; V: TRBV11-2; D: TRBD1; CDR3: CASSTIQGSESPLHF; DNA: TGTGCCAGCAGCACAATACAGGGGAGCGAATCACCCCTCCACTTT
size: few; J: TRBJ2-1; V: TRBV24-1; D: -; CDR3: CATSDSVVGGGVGNEQFF; DNA: TGTGCCACCAGTGATTCGGTCGTGGGTGGGGGCGTGGGCAATGAGCAGTTCTTC
size: -; J: TRBJ2-5; V: TRBV9; D: -; CDR3: CASSVTRQGGETQYF; DNA: TGTGCCAGCAGCGTAACCCGACAGGGAGGAGAGACCCAGTACTTC
size: few; J: TRBJ1-3; V: TRBV12-3/TRBV12-4; D: -; CDR3: CASSLGKATLLSGNTIYF; DNA: TGTGCCAGCAGTTTAGGGAAAGCCACCTTACTCTCTGGAAACACCATATATTTT
size: -; J: TRBJ1-3; V: TRBV5-1; D: -; CDR3: CASSLEVSLSSGNTIYF; DNA: TGCGCCAGCAGCTTGGAGGTCAGCTTAAGCTCTGGAAACACCATATATTTT
size: few; J: TRBJ2-1; V: TRBV19; D: TRBD2; CDR3: CASSITSGSFDEQFF; DNA: TGTGCCAGTAGTATCACTAGCGGGAGTTTCGATGAGCAGTTCTTC
size: -; J: TRBJ1-3; V: TRBV7-8; D: -; CDR3: CASSSGVGGNTIYF; DNA: TGTGCCAGCAGCTCCGGGGTGGGAGGAAACACCATATATTTT
size: -; J: TRBJ2-7; V: TRBV27; D: -; CDR3: CASRRSDSYEQYF; DNA: TGTGCCAGCAGACGGAGCGACTCCTACGAGCAGTACTTC
size: many; J: TRBJ2-1; V: TRBV6-2/TRBV6-3; D: -; CDR3: CASSYSLVRTSSYNEQFF; DNA: TGTGCCAGCAGTTACTCGTTGGTGCGGACGAGCTCCTACAATGAGCAGTTCTTC
size: -; J: TRBJ2-7; V: TRBV6-5; D: -; CDR3: CASSYSELVGSEQYF; DNA: TGTGCCAGCAGTTACTCAGAACTAGTCGGGTCCGAGCAGTACTTC
size: -; J: TRBJ2-3; V: TRBV9; D: TRBD2; CDR3: CASSFYSGTSGTVDSSTDTQYF; DNA: TGTGCCAGCAGCTTTTACTCCGGGACTAGCGGGACCGTGGATTCTAGCACAGATACGCAGTATTTT
size: -; J: TRBJ1-6; V: TRBV12-3/TRBV12-4; D: -; CDR3: CASSLWQVQNSPLHF; DNA: TGTGCCAGCAGTTTATGGCAGGTGCAAAATTCACCCCTCCACTTT
size: many; J: TRBJ1-4; V: TRBV28; D: -; CDR3: CASRPPGISTNEKLFF; DNA: TGTGCCAGCAGGCCCCCGGGTATTTCAACTAATGAAAAACTGTTTTTT
size: many; J: TRBJ2-7; V: TRBV7-9; D: TRBD2; CDR3: CASSMGLDVVNPYEQYF; DNA: TGTGCCAGCAGCATGGGACTAGACGTCGTGAATCCCTACGAGCAGTACTTC
size: few; J: TRBJ1-4; V: TRBV4-1; D: -; CDR3: CASRDRGGGEKLFF; DNA: TGCGCCAGCAGGGACCGTGGGGGAGGGGAAAAACTGTTTTTT
size: many; J: TRBJ2-7; V: TRBV2; D: TRBD1; CDR3: CASSLSPGQTLYEQYF; DNA: TGCGCCAGCAGCCTTTCACCGGGACAGACCCTCTACGAGCAGTACTTC
size: few; J: TRBJ2-3; V: TRBV7-2; D: -; CDR3: CASSSPTPGTDTQYF; DNA: TGTGCCAGCAGCTCACCAACACCCGGCACAGATACGCAGTATTTT
size: few; J: TRBJ1-6; V: TRBV18; D: -; CDR3: CASSPDSAYSPLHF; DNA: TGTGCCAGCTCGCCCGACAGCGCTTATTCACCCCTCCACTTT
size: -; J: TRBJ1-2; V: TRBV18; D: TRBD1; CDR3: CASSQDRGDGYTF; DNA: TGTGCCAGCTCACAGGACAGGGGGGATGGCTACACCTTC
size: many; J: TRBJ2-3; V: TRBV28; D: -; CDR3: CASTTHPRTDTQYF; DNA: TGTGCCAGCACCACCCATCCCCGCACAGATACGCAGTATTTT